Many counts were recorded for the clone carrying this T cell receptor (beta chain). These data come from a study of T cells in Graves' hyperthyroidism and ophthalmopathy. Germline CDR1 reads KGHSH; CDR2 reads LQKENI. The CDR3 runs to 18 residues. The V and J ends lost 3 bases and 0 bases, in that order; junction bases with no gene match: 8. RNA transcripts gave rise to amplified TCR beta CDR3 regions. Using the HTBI primer set, a first-round RT-PCR was run on the TCR CDR3. TCRdb analysed the multiplex PCR reads with MiXCR anew, one entry per CDR3 protein. The sample includes under 250,000 distinct CDR3 sequences, approximately 25% of them seen just once.

V and J are TRBV18 and TRBJ2-2; 9 positions match TRBD2. This receptor was obtained from a middle-aged woman with Graves' ophthalmopathy. The source material was blood. The CDR3 DNA follows: TGTGCCAGCTCACCTCGGACCGCGGGAGGGCCGAACACCGGGGAGCTGTTTTTT. Translated: CASSPRTAGGPNTGELFF.